This T cell receptor (beta chain) was retrieved from a study of cytomegalovirus exposure and HLA in healthy donors. Amplification used 60 Vbeta primers and 13 Jbeta primers. Profiled with immunoSEQ multiplex PCR; TCRdb holds only in-frame clones, not every one. The sample shows 90,000 to 130,000 clones, roughly 66% of them seen only once. The CDR3 totals 16 residues. J was trimmed by 5 bases and V by 0 bases; bases with no gene match: 7. Germline V gene lookup returns CDR1 SGHNT and CDR2 YYREEE (reference sequence). The chain carries TRBV5-4 and TRBJ2-2; TRBD1 matches at 7 bases. Sequencing was done on a sample of PBMCs. The clonotype comes from a woman in her twenties or thirties in good health and CMV-seronegative. The CDR3 region is CASSLEGATKTGELFF. The CDR3, as DNA: TGTGCCAGCAGCTTGGAGGGGGCTACTAAAACCGGGGAGCTGTTTTTT.